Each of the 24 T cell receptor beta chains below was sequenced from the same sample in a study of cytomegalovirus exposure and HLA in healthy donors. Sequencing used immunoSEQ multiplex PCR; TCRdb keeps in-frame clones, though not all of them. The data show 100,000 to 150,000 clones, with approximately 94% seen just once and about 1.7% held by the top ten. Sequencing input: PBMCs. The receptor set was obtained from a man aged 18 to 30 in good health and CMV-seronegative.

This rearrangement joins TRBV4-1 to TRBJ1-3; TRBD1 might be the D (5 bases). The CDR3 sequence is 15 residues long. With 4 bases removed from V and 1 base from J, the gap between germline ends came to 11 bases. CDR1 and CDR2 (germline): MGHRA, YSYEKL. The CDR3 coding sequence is TGCGCCAGCAGCCGCCAGGGTTCATCTGGAAACACCATATATTTT. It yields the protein CASSRQGSSGNTIYF.

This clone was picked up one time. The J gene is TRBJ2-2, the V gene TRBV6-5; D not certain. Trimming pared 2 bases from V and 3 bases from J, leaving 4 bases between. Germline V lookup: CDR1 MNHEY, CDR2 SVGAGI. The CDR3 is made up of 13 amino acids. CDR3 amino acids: CASSYRDTGELFF. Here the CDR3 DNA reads TGTGCCAGCAGTTACCGGGACACCGGGGAGCTGTTTTTT.

CDR3 nucleotide sequence: TGTGCCAGCAGTTCGGACAGGGGGCTGGCCGAGCAGTACTTC. It is translated as CASSSDRGLAEQYF. V is TRBV6-5 and J is TRBJ2-7, with TRBD1 identical over 11 bases. Per germline, CDR1 MNHEY and CDR2 SVGAGI. V was clipped by 4 bases and J by 6 bases; unmatched bases: 5. The CDR3 extends over 14 amino acids.

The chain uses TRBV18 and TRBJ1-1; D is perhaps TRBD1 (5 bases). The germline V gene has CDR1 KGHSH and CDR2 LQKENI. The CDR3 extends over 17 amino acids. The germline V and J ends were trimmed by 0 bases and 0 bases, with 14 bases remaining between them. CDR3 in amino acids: CASSPPGGLRMNTEAFF. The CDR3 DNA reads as TGTGCCAGCTCACCACCGGGGGGATTGAGGATGAACACTGAAGCTTTCTTT.

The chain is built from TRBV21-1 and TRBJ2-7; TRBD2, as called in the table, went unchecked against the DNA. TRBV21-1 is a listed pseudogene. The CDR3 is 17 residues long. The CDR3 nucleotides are TGTGCCAGCAGCCGACTCAAGGAAACTAGCGGGAGCTACGAGCAGTACTTC. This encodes CASSRLKETSGSYEQYF.

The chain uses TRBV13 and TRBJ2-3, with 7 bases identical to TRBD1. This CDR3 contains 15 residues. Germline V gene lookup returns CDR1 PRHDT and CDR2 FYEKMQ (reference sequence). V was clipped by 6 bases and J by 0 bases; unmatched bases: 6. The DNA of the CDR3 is TGTGCCAGCAGGCCACAGGGGTTTAGCACAGATACGCAGTATTTT. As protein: CASRPQGFSTDTQYF.

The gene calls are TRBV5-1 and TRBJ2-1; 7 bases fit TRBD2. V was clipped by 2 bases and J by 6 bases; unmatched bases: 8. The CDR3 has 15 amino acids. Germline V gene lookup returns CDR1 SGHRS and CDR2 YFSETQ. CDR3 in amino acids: CASSFDLAGVNEQFF. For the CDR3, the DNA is TGCGCCAGCAGCTTTGATCTCGCGGGAGTCAATGAGCAGTTCTTC.

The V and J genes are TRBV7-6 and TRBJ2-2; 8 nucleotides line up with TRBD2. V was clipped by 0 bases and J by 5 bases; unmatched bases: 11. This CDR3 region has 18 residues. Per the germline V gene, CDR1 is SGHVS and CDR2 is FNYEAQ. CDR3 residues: CASSLARMREDLTGELFF. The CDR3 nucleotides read TGTGCCAGCAGCTTAGCGCGGATGCGGGAGGATCTAACCGGGGAGCTGTTTTTT.

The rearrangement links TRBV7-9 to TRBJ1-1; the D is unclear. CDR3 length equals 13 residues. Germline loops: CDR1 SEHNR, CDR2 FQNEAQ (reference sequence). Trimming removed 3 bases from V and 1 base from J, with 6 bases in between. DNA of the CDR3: TGTGCCAGCAGCTTCTCAGGGAACACTGAAGCTTTCTTT. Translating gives CASSFSGNTEAFF. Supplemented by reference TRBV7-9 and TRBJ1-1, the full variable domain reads DTGVSQNPRHKITKRGQNVTFRCDPISEHNRLYWYRQTLGQGPEFLTYFQNEAQLEKSRLLSDRFSAERPKGSFSTLEIQRTEQGDSAMYLCASSFSGNTEAFFGQGTRLTVV.

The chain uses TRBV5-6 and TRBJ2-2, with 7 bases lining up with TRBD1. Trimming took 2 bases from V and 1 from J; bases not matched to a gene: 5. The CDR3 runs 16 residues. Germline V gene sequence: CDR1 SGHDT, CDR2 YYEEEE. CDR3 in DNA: TGTGCCAGCAGCTTAGGGGACAGAAGGAACACCGGGGAGCTGTTTTTT. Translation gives CASSLGDRRNTGELFF.

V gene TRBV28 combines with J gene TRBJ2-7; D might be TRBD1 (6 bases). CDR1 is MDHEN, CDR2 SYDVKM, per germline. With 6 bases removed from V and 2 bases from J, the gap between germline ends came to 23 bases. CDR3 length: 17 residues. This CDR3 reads CASRHNSRGSVAYEQYF. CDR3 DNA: TGTGCCAGCAGACATAACTCTAGGGGGTCCGTCGCCTACGAGCAGTACTTC.

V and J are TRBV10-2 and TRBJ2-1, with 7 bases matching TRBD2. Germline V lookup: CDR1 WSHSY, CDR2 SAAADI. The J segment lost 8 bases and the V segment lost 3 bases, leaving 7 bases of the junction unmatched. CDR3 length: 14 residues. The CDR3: CASSDGGSPDEQFF. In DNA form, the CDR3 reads TGCGCCAGCAGTGACGGCGGGAGTCCGGATGAGCAGTTCTTC.

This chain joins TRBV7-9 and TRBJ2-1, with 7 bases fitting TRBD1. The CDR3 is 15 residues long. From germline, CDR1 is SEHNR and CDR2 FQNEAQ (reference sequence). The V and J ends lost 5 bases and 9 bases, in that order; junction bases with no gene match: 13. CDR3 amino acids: CASSRDRAVAGEQFF. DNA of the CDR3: TGTGCCAGCAGCCGCGACAGGGCGGTGGCGGGTGAGCAGTTCTTC.

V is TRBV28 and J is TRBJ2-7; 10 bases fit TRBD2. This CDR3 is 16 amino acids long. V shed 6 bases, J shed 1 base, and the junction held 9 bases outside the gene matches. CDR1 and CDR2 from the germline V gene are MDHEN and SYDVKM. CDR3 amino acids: CASSPPEGLASYEQYF. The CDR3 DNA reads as TGTGCCAGCAGCCCTCCTGAGGGACTAGCGTCCTACGAGCAGTACTTC.

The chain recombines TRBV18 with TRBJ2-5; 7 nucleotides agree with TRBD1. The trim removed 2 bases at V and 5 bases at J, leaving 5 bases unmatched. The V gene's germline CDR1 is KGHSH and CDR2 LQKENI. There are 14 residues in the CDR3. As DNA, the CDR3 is TGTGCCAGCTCACCAACAGGGGTTACGGAGACCCAGTACTTC. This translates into CASSPTGVTETQYF.

As DNA, the CDR3 is TGTGCCAGCAGCTTCTCTCTTGCAGGGTTGACGGATGGCTACACCTTC. Residues: CASSFSLAGLTDGYTF. This rearrangement joins TRBV7-9 to TRBJ1-2; D is perhaps TRBD1 (5 bases). This CDR3 has 16 residues. CDR1 SEHNR and CDR2 FQNEAQ come from the germline V gene (reference sequence). The V end lost 3 bases, the J end lost 6 bases, and 20 bases lay between the germline ends.

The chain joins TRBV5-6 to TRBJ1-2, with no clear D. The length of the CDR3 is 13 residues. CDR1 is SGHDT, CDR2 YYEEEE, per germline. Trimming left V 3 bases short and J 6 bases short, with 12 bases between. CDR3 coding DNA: TGTGCCAGCAGCTCCAGTCGACTGCATGGCTACACCTTC. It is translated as CASSSSRLHGYTF.

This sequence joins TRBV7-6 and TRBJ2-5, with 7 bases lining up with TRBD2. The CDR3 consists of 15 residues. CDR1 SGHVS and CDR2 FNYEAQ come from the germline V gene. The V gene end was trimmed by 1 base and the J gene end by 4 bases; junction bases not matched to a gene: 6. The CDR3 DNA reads TGTGCCAGCAGCTTAGGGCGGGAGTTTAGAGAGACCCAGTACTTC. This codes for CASSLGREFRETQYF.

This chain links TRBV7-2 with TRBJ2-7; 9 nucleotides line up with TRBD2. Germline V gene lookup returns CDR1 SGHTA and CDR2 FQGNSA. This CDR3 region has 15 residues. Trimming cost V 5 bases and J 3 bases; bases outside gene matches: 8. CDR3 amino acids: CASSPDSGRDYEQYF. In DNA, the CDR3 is TGTGCCAGCAGCCCGGATAGCGGGAGAGACTACGAGCAGTACTTC.

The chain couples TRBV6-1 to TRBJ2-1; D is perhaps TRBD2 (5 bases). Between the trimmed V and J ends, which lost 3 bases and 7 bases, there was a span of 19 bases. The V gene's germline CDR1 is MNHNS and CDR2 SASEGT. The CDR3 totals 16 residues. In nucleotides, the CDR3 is TGTGCCAGCAGTGAGACGGACTTTAGGTCTTCAAATGAGCAGTTCTTC. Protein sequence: CASSETDFRSSNEQFF.

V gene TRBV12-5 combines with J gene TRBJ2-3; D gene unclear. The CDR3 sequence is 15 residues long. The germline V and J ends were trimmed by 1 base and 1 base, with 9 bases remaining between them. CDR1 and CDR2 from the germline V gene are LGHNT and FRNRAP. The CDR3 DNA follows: TGTGCTAGTGGTTTGGGGCTTCGGGGCACAGATACGCAGTATTTT. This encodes CASGLGLRGTDTQYF.

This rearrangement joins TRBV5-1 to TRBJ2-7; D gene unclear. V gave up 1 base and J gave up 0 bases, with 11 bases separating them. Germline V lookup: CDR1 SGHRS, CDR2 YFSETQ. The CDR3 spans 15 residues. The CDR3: CASSLSTASSYEQYF. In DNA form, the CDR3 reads TGCGCCAGCAGCTTGAGCACTGCGAGCTCCTACGAGCAGTACTTC.

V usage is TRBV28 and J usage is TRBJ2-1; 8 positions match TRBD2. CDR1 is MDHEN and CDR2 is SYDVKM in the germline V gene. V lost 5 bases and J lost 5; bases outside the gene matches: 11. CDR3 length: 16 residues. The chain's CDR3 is CASSPSGGRGHNEQFF. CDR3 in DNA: TGTGCCAGCAGTCCCTCGGGGGGGAGGGGCCACAATGAGCAGTTCTTC.

The CDR3 region is CASSEGLLFSGNTIYF. CDR3 DNA: TGTGCCAGTAGTGAGGGCCTTCTTTTCTCTGGAAACACCATATATTTT. The chain links TRBV19 to TRBJ1-3; D unresolved. The CDR3 is made up of 16 amino acids. From germline, CDR1 is LNHDA and CDR2 SQIVND (reference sequence). Trimming shortened V by 5 bases and J by 0 bases, and 14 bases separated the two germline ends.